This T cell receptor (beta chain) was documented in a study of blood T cell repertoires in COVID-19. Study information: PBMCs, B-cell-depleted T cells, or T cells were the source of the cDNA or gDNA that made up the material.

V lost 5 bases and J lost 6; bases outside the gene matches: 8. The length of the CDR3 is 14 residues. The germline CDR1 and CDR2 sequences are SQVTM and ANQGSEA. In the authors' workflow: Quantification of nucleated cells was approximated via reference gene primer amplification. Data came from immunoSEQ multiplex PCR; TCRdb stores just in-frame clones and leaves some out. V and J calls and clone size follow that table, whereas D and trimming were derived from the DNA. The repertoire holds more than 95,000 clones, with approximately 80% as singletons. What was sequenced was peripheral blood. The chain is built from TRBV29-1 and TRBJ1-2; TRBD1 agrees at 11 bases. The receptor was derived from a human donor in a cohort sampled during active COVID-19. CDR3 sequence (DNA): TGCAGCGTTTTCGCGGGACAGGGGGTTCATGGCTACACCTTC. It translates to CSVFAGQGVHGYTF.